This T cell receptor beta chain was sequenced during a study of T cell responses to AZD1222 COVID-19 vaccine. Study conclusions and caveats: There were mostly white British donors and more females than males, and clonal diversity was possibly underestimated. Reports indicate that nearly half of spike-specific TCRs are directed at unmutated variant regions. Mapped onto spike, vaccine-associated CD4 TCRs spanned it and were dominant at 160-218 and 743-854.

This clone was seen more than once but under ten times. As yet, its antigen is unknown. Per germline, CDR1 MNHEY and CDR2 SVGAGI. Losses at the gene ends were 6 bases for V and 4 bases for J; bases not matched to a gene: 6. This CDR3 spans 14 amino acids. Measured with immunoSEQ multiplex PCR; TCRdb has only the in-frame clones, and not every one. The sample consists of some 75,000 clones, roughly 88% of them appearing once. The material sequenced was peripheral blood, taken on day 0 of AZD1222 vaccination. The chain uses TRBV6-5 and TRBJ2-5, with 9 bases that match TRBD1. The TCR originated in an adult in good health. CDR3 in amino acids: CASSLGQGPETQYF. CDR3 sequence (DNA): TGTGCCAGCAGCCTGGGACAGGGACCAGAGACCCAGTACTTC.